This T cell receptor (beta chain) is from a study of CD8 T cells in ankylosing spondylitis. TCR beta libraries were made by quantitative 5'-RACE with molecular barcodes. TCRdb itself ran the 5' RACE reads through MiXCR, one entry per CDR3 protein. This sample has about 390,000 distinct CDR3 sequences; about a fifth occur once, and the top ten carry about a sixth. This clonotype appeared a few times. Its antigen is not identified. Germline-derived CDR1 and CDR2 are KGHSH and LQKENI. Deletions cut 4 bases from V and 6 bases from J, with 12 bases between. This CDR3 spans 14 amino acids. Study-wide results and caveats: A TCR beta motif of 7 to 9 highly homologous variants seemed to mark ankylosing spondylitis blood. Reactive arthritis synovial fluid and blood were previously reported to contain some motif variants. Disease-linked clones bore a CD8+ phenotype and were relatively rare in peripheral blood. Clones linked to disease were reported to show significant enrichment in matched ankylosing spondylitis synovial fluid.

The J gene is TRBJ1-4, the V gene TRBV18; perhaps TRBD1 as D (5 bases). This clonotype originated in a male donor with ankylosing spondylitis. Sequencing input: blood, either unsorted or a sorted T cell fraction (not recorded which). The CDR3 DNA reads TGTGCCAGCTCACGATCCACCAGGGATGAAAAACTGTTTTTT. Translating it yields CASSRSTRDEKLFF.